This T cell receptor beta chain was sequenced for a study of T cells after yellow fever vaccination. This clonotype appeared many times. TCRdb ran MiXCR on the 5' RACE reads and lists one entry per CDR3 protein. The sample contains about 330,000 distinct CDR3 sequences, about 6.6% of which appear only once. CDR1 and CDR2 from the germline V gene are SGHRS and YFSETQ. With 4 bases removed from V and 1 base from J, the gap between germline ends came to 12 bases. The CDR3 spans 14 residues. The source was PBMCs, collected approximately 40 days after the first yellow fever vaccination. This chain connects TRBV5-1 to TRBJ2-7, with D unresolved. The source of this sequence is a man younger than 35 who received the YFV17D yellow fever vaccine. The chain's CDR3 is CASSPNRGSYEQYF. DNA for the CDR3: TGCGCCAGCAGCCCGAATCGAGGTTCCTACGAGCAGTACTTC.